This paragraph reports one T cell receptor (beta chain). Produced via immunoSEQ multiplex PCR; TCRdb's table is partial and in-frame only. The data contain approximately 59,000 clones, around 85% of them singletons. This entry belongs to a study of blood T cell repertoires in COVID-19. Study in general: Spain, Italy and the United States supplied samples that represented acute and convalescent COVID-19.

The CDR3 loop spans 16 amino acids. The ends lost 5 bases at V and 2 bases at J; junction bases unmatched: 3. Germline CDR1 and CDR2: SGHTA and FQGTGA. Source material: peripheral blood. The chain links TRBV7-3 to TRBJ2-5; the match to TRBD2 covers 15 bases. This TCR was recovered from a man aged 35 to 55 with active COVID-19. CDR3 protein: CASSMGLAGGQETQYF. Written as DNA, the CDR3 is TGTGCCAGCAGCATGGGACTAGCGGGAGGACAAGAGACCCAGTACTTC.